The 10 T cell receptor beta chains given below trace back to one sample, sequenced in a study of T cell changes during pregnancy in multiple sclerosis. Libraries were prepared by immunoSEQ multiplex PCR; TCRdb keeps only in-frame clonotypes and omits some of them. The table records some 58,000 clones, about 96% of them present only once. Sample: CD8+ T cells from peripheral blood mononuclear cells, taken after pregnancy. These receptor sequences come from a female donor with multiple sclerosis, enrolled in a pregnancy study.

This clone has only one observation. The V call is TRBV9, the J call TRBJ2-1, with 10 bases matching TRBD2. This CDR3 is 15 amino acids long. Germline V gene lookup returns CDR1 SGDLS and CDR2 YYNGEE. V was pared by 3 bases and J by 4 bases, with 4 bases of the junction left unmatched. For the CDR3, the DNA is TGTGCCAGCAGCGGTCTAGCGGGAGAGTACAATGAGCAGTTCTTC. As protein: CASSGLAGEYNEQFF. Complete variable domain (other parts from reference TRBV9 and TRBJ2-1): DSGVTQTPKHLITATGQRVTLRCSPRSGDLSVYWYQQSLDQGLQFLIQYYNGEERAKGNILERFSAQQFPDLHSELNLSSLELGDSALYFCASSGLAGEYNEQFFGPGTRLTVL.

This chain links TRBV7-8 with TRBJ2-7; a possible D gene is TRBD2 (6 bases). V was shortened by 1 base and J by 7 bases, with 11 bases between the two germline ends. Germline V gene sequence: CDR1 SGHVS, CDR2 FQNEAQ. The CDR3 extends over 13 amino acids. The CDR3 sequence: CASSLGGEREQYF. The CDR3 nucleotides are TGTGCCAGCAGCTTAGGGGGGGAGAGAGAGCAGTACTTC.

This clone has a single count. The chain carries TRBV28 and TRBJ2-1, with 7 positions matching TRBD2. The germline CDR1 and CDR2 sequences are MDHEN and SYDVKM. V gave up 5 bases and J gave up 5 bases; unmatched junction bases: 3. The CDR3 runs to 13 residues. The CDR3 nucleotides are TGTGCCAGCAGTCGCGGGACTAACAATGAGCAGTTCTTC. Translation gives CASSRGTNNEQFF.

J is TRBJ2-7 and V is TRBV29-1; TRBD2 aligns across 10 bases. Trimming removed 2 bases from V and 2 bases from J; junction bases left unmatched: 6. The CDR3 has 15 residues. Germline V gene sequence: CDR1 SQVTM, CDR2 ANQGSEA. The CDR3 bases are TGCAGCGTTGAATCAGGGCTAGCGGGAGCCTACGAGCAGTACTTC. Protein sequence: CSVESGLAGAYEQYF.

This sequence joins TRBV4-3 and TRBJ2-7; 7 positions agree with TRBD1. Germline assignment: CDR1 LGHNA and CDR2 YSLEER. Unmatched junction bases numbered 14, after V lost 4 bases and J lost 5 bases. The CDR3 covers 16 residues. The CDR3 region has the DNA TGCGCCAGCAGCCTGCGCACCGTAGACAGGGTCCACGAGCAGTACTTC. Its translation is CASSLRTVDRVHEQYF.

J is TRBJ2-1 and V is TRBV28; TRBD1 matches at 10 bases. Germline CDR1 is MDHEN and CDR2 is SYDVKM. The length of the CDR3 is 14 residues. V trimming: 6 bases; J trimming: 4 bases; junction bases outside the gene matches: 3. The CDR3 protein is CASRLGQGYNEQFF. The CDR3 DNA is TGTGCCAGCAGGCTGGGACAGGGGTACAATGAGCAGTTCTTC.

In its sample, this clone was seen once. The genes are TRBV19 and TRBJ2-7; D possibly corresponds to TRBD2 (6 bases). Germline V gene data show CDR1 as LNHDA and CDR2 as SQIVND (reference sequence). V was shortened by 1 base and J by 6 bases, with 13 bases between the two germline ends. This CDR3 spans 14 amino acids. The CDR3 spells CASSIGTVGGEQYF. CDR3 coding DNA: TGTGCCAGTAGTATAGGGACCGTCGGGGGCGAGCAGTACTTC. Based on the CDR3 plus reference TRBV19 and TRBJ2-7, the full variable domain is DGGITQSPKYLFRKEGQNVTLSCEQNLNHDAMYWYRQDPGQGLRLIYYSQIVNDFQKGDIAEGYSVSREKKESFPLTVTSAQKNPTAFYLCASSIGTVGGEQYFGPGTRLTVT.

This clone was picked up one time. The chain is built from TRBV28 and TRBJ2-7, with a possible D match to TRBD1 (6 bases). Trimming removed 5 bases at V and 4 bases at J, with 15 bases between. Germline V CDR1 and CDR2: MDHEN, SYDVKM. This CDR3 is built from 14 residues. The CDR3 sequence is CASSPQGSWYEQYF. CDR3 DNA: TGTGCCAGCAGTCCCCAGGGGAGTTGGTACGAGCAGTACTTC.

The J gene is TRBJ2-7, the V gene TRBV5-4; the D gene is possibly TRBD2 (6 bases). V lost 0 bases to trimming and J lost 5 bases, with 12 bases between them. The germline CDR1 and CDR2 sequences are SGHNT and YYREEE (reference sequence). This CDR3 region has 14 residues. As DNA, the CDR3 is TGTGCCAGCAGCTTGGGGGGCGGGGTGGACGAGCAGTACTTC. It encodes CASSLGGGVDEQYF.

V is TRBV5-4 and J is TRBJ2-7; 10 bases agree with TRBD1. Looked up from germline, CDR1 is SGHNT and CDR2 is YYREEE (reference sequence). The CDR3 runs 14 residues. Trimming cost V 2 bases and J 2 bases; bases outside gene matches: 1. CDR3 sequence (DNA): TGTGCCAGCAGCTTCGGGACAGGGGCCTACGAGCAGTACTTC. Amino acid sequence: CASSFGTGAYEQYF.